The entry below describes one TCR beta chain. As yet, its antigen is unknown. CDR1 is LGHDT and CDR2 is YNNKEL in the germline V gene (reference sequence). This CDR3 has 14 amino acids. V was clipped by 0 bases and J by 7 bases, with 12 bases between them. Measured with immunoSEQ multiplex PCR; TCRdb has only the in-frame clones, and not every one. The sample lists fewer than 120,000 clones, 81% occurring once. This sample was taken from a study of T cell responses to AZD1222 COVID-19 vaccine. Findings of the study overall: White British donors predominated, females outnumbered males, and clonal diversity was possibly underestimated. The study sampled repertoires only after the peak T cell response. When two AZD1222 doses had been given, Spike-specific TCR breadth and depth rose.

The sequence was obtained from an adult in good health. The chain uses TRBV3-1 (or the pseudogene TRBV3-2) and TRBJ2-5, with TRBD2 as a possible D gene (6 bases). Material: peripheral blood, obtained on day 0 of AZD1222 vaccination. The DNA of the CDR3 is TGTGCCAGCAGCCAAGACGGAGGGCGAGCGACCCAGTACTTC. This translates into CASSQDGGRATQYF.